The 10 T cell receptor beta chains below all came from one sample that was sequenced in a study of OX40 agonist ivuxolimab in advanced cancers. Profiling relied on immunoSEQ multiplex PCR, and the TCRdb table lists in-frame clones only, not all of them. In the table there are around 92,000 clones, around 94% of which are singletons. Specimen: CD4+ or CD8+ T cells sorted from blood, collected in a trial of the OX40 agonist ivuxolimab. These receptors came from an adult with an advanced solid tumor such as melanoma, head and neck, liver or kidney cancer.

The rearrangement uses TRBV21-1 and TRBJ1-6. TRBV21-1 is reported as a pseudogene. The CDR3 spans 15 residues. The CDR3 sequence is CASSSYRAGNSPLHF. CDR3 nucleotide sequence: TGTGCCAGCAGCAGCTACAGGGCGGGAAATTCACCCCTCCACTTT.

The rearrangement links TRBV6-1 to TRBJ2-7; 9 positions match TRBD1. Germline V gene lookup returns CDR1 MNHNS and CDR2 SASEGT. CDR3 length: 16 residues. V lost 2 bases and J lost 5; bases outside the gene matches: 10. The CDR3 here is CASSELDRGAFHEQYF. The DNA of the CDR3 is TGTGCCAGCAGTGAACTAGACAGGGGGGCTTTCCACGAGCAGTACTTC.

The chain recombines TRBV11-3 with TRBJ2-1; TRBD2 aligns across 13 bases. Germline V gene sequence: CDR1 SGHNT, CDR2 YENEEA. Losses at the gene ends were 3 bases for V and 5 bases for J; bases not matched to a gene: 7. The CDR3 is 17 amino acids. The CDR3 DNA reads TGTGCCAGCAGCTTTCGGTTCGGGACTAGCGGGGACAATGAGCAGTTCTTC. Translating gives CASSFRFGTSGDNEQFF.

The chain has TRBV9 and TRBJ1-1; 8 bases fit TRBD1. V lost 3 bases to trimming and J lost 5 bases; unmatched junction nucleotides: 15. Germline loops: CDR1 SGDLS, CDR2 YYNGEE. The CDR3 consists of 17 residues. CDR3 DNA sequence: TGTGCCAGCAGCGCCAGCCTGGACAGGGCGCGGAGGACTGAAGCTTTCTTT. Translating gives CASSASLDRARRTEAFF.

The V and J genes are TRBV7-2 and TRBJ2-1; D uncertain. Germline values: CDR1 SGHTA, CDR2 FQGNSA. The CDR3 is 11 amino acids. Trimming removed 4 bases from V and 13 bases from J, with 11 bases in between. DNA for the CDR3: TGTGCCAGCAGCTCGTACTTGGACCAGTTCTTC. Its protein is CASSSYLDQFF.

The rearrangement links TRBV7-2 to TRBJ2-2, with a possible D match to TRBD2 (6 bases). The V and J ends lost 2 bases and 1 base respectively, with 8 bases between them. The length of the CDR3 is 15 residues. Germline CDR1 and CDR2: SGHTA and FQGNSA. The CDR3 bases are TGTGCCAGCAGCTTAAACGGGGGGAACACCGGGGAGCTGTTTTTT. Its translation is CASSLNGGNTGELFF.

This sequence joins TRBV11-2 and TRBJ2-2, with 8 nucleotides matching TRBD2. Germline V CDR1 and CDR2: SGHAT, FQNNGV. The CDR3 is 18 amino acids. The V gene end was trimmed by 5 bases and the J gene end by 2 bases; junction bases not matched to a gene: 13. The CDR3 coding sequence is TGTGCCAGCAGCCCTCAGAGGGGCGGGGGGCCTAACACCGGGGAGCTGTTTTTT. Translating it yields CASSPQRGGGPNTGELFF.

The chain links TRBV5-1 to TRBJ2-7; maybe TRBD1 (5 bases). Trimming cost V 2 bases and J 6 bases, with 12 bases left between them. From germline, CDR1 is SGHRS and CDR2 YFSETQ. This CDR3 spans 13 amino acids. CDR3 protein: CASSFAGLVEQYF. The CDR3 DNA reads TGCGCCAGCAGCTTTGCAGGGTTGGTCGAGCAGTACTTC.

This chain uses TRBV6-5 with TRBJ2-4; D gene uncertain. Trimming took off 6 bases at V and 4 bases at J, with 10 bases between the two ends. Germline V gene lookup returns CDR1 MNHEY and CDR2 SVGAGI. There are 13 residues in the CDR3. The CDR3 nucleotides are TGTGCCAGCAGGACGTATGGTAAAAACATTCAGTACTTC. It codes for CASRTYGKNIQYF.

The V call is TRBV6-5, the J call TRBJ1-3, with D perhaps matching TRBD1 (5 bases). The germline CDR1 and CDR2 sequences are MNHEY and SVGAGI. The CDR3 is made up of 15 amino acids. V lost 5 bases, J lost 7 bases, and 18 bases lay in between. DNA of the CDR3: TGTGCCAGCAGTCGGACCAGGGCCGGATGGAACACCATATATTTT. It is translated as CASSRTRAGWNTIYF.